This TCR beta chain was obtained from a study of T-cell reconstitution after alpha-beta-depleted transplantation in children. This clonotype was counted at least ten times. Antigen: not known. The CDR3 has 14 residues. Trimming took off 0 bases at V and 5 bases at J, with 10 bases between the two ends. The germline CDR1 and CDR2 sequences are DFQATT and SNEGSKA (reference sequence). Preparation of the TCRbeta library was carried out with unique molecular identifiers. One entry per CDR3 protein results from TCRdb running MiXCR on the PCR reads. This sample yields around 190,000 distinct CDR3 sequences, of which approximately 7% are seen a single time; approximately 5.7% belongs to the top ten. Study observations and caveats: It was surviving recipient T cells and thymic progenitors that gave some patients high TCRbeta diversity at day 60. Hyperexpanded clones declined; after one year, newly produced T cells mostly supplied diversity. It was reported that alpha-beta T cells came from several hundred expanded graft clones (about two months after transplant).

The TCR originated in a boy aged 2 to 10 with acute lymphoblastic leukemia, due to receive a stem cell transplant. The sequencing here drew on PBMCs, taken before TCRalphabeta/CD19-depleted stem cell transplant. The chain links TRBV20-1 to TRBJ1-4, with no clear D. CDR3 coding DNA: TGCAGTGCTAGAGATTCAGTGTTAAATGAAAAACTGTTTTTT. This gives the protein CSARDSVLNEKLFF.